This TCR beta chain was documented in a study of T cells after yellow fever vaccination. TCRdb ran MiXCR on the 5' RACE reads and lists one entry per CDR3 protein. The data show 450,000 to 650,000 distinct CDR3 sequences, roughly 12% seen once. CDR1 is DFQATT, CDR2 SNEGSKA, per germline (reference sequence). This CDR3 has 15 amino acids. V gave up 2 bases and J gave up 0 bases; unmatched junction bases: 4. The receptor was derived from a man in his thirties or forties who received the YFV17D yellow fever vaccine. The sequencing here drew on PBMCs, taken on the day of the yellow fever booster vaccination. This chain links TRBV20-1 with TRBJ2-1, with 7 bases aligning to TRBD2. The CDR3 region has the DNA TGCAGTGCTAGAAAAATAGCGGGCTCCTACAATGAGCAGTTCTTC. Protein sequence: CSARKIAGSYNEQFF.